The 7 T cell receptor beta chains given below trace back to one sample, sequenced in a study of T cells in women clearing cervical HPV infection. This table comes from immunoSEQ multiplex PCR, and its TCRdb copy is limited to in-frame clones, with some not included. This sample's table has under 20,000 clones. Sequenced sample: blood buffy coat. The receptors come from a woman between 18 and 75 years old with a cervical HPV16 infection that either progressed to CIN3+ or cleared (not recorded which).

Comments on this clone: The missing CDR3 end, 3 residues past where the read stops, is filled in from the germline J gene. The chain is built from TRBV5-6 and TRBJ2-7; 7 nucleotides line up with TRBD1. Unmatched junction bases numbered 10, after V lost 2 bases and J lost 5 bases. CDR3 length: 15 residues. Per germline, CDR1 SGHDT and CDR2 YYEEEE. Incomplete CDR3 DNA: TGTGCCAGCAGCTTTCTTCTTACAGGGGATCACGAG. Residues: CASSFLLTGDHE. The CDR3 reads in full as CASSFLLTGDHEQYF.

A remark on this clone: From the germline J gene comes the end of the CDR3, since the read stops 3 residues before it. The J gene is TRBJ1-6, the V gene TRBV4-2; no reliable D call. Germline CDR1 LGHNA, CDR2 YNFKEQ. The CDR3 sequence is 13 residues long. The ends were cut back, 1 base at V and 8 bases at J, with 6 bases in the middle. This CDR3 is CASSQGRDSPLHF. CDR3 DNA, as far as it was read: TGTGCCAGCAGCCAAGGGAGGGATTCACCC.

Worth noting for this clone: The junction departs from germline at one end; a sequencing error may be responsible. Sequencing ends 3 residues short of the CDR3 end; the germline J gene provides the rest. This chain connects TRBV11-2 to TRBJ2-3, with 8 bases that match TRBD2. The CDR3 contains 15 residues. Germline lookup yields CDR1 SGHAT and CDR2 FQNNGV. The part of the CDR3 DNA that was read is TGTGCCAGCAGTTTAGAGCGGGGGACCACAGATACG. Protein sequence: CASSLERGTTDT. The full CDR3 protein reads CASSLERGTTDTQYF.

Notes on this clone: The read gets to within 3 residues of the CDR3 end, and the germline J gene fills in the rest. The chain carries TRBV30 and TRBJ1-5; 9 positions agree with TRBD1. The V segment lost 2 bases and the J segment 9 bases; nucleotides outside the gene matches: 2. The CDR3 has 12 residues. Germline loops: CDR1 GTSNPN, CDR2 SVGIG (reference sequence). CDR3 DNA, as far as it was read: TGTGCCTGGAGTCGGGGACAGGGGCCC. This encodes CAWSRGQGP. The full CDR3 sequence reads CAWSRGQGPQHF. The full variable domain, in which reference TRBV30 and TRBJ1-5 provide the parts outside the CDR3, is SQTIHQWPATLVQPVGSPLSLECTVEGTSNPNLYWYRQAAGRGLQLLFYSVGIGQISSEVPQNLSASRPQDRQFILSSKKLLLSDSGFYLCAWSRGQGPQHFGDGTRLSIL.

To note about this clone: The DNA ends 3 residues before the CDR3 does, and the rest of the CDR3 is filled in from the germline J gene. J is TRBJ2-1 and V is TRBV20-1; possible D gene TRBD2, 6 bases. Germline CDR1 and CDR2: DFQATT and SNEGSKA (reference sequence). Trimming took 3 bases from V and 6 from J, leaving 12 bases between them. CDR3 length: 13 amino acids. This CDR3 is CSARGQGGNEQFF. The sequenced part of the CDR3 DNA is TGCAGTGCTAGGGGTCAGGGAGGCAATGAG.

In the case of this clone: The missing CDR3 end, 3 residues past where the read stops, is filled in from the germline J gene. The chain employs TRBV5-1 and TRBJ1-6; 12 nucleotides align to TRBD1. After removal of 4 bases from V and 6 bases from J, the junction contained 14 bases not matched to a gene. The length of the CDR3 is 19 residues. Per germline, CDR1 SGHRS and CDR2 YFSETQ. CDR3 residues: CASSGVSGQGALFNSPLHF. CDR3 DNA (partial): TGCGCCAGCAGCGGGGTATCGGGACAGGGGGCCTTATTTAATTCACCC.

Points on this clone: The read halts 3 residues ahead of the CDR3 end, with the missing end drawn from the germline J gene. This chain joins TRBV20-1 and TRBJ2-5, with 11 bases aligning to TRBD2. Germline V CDR1 and CDR2: DFQATT, SNEGSKA (reference sequence). CDR3 length: 17 amino acids. V gave up 8 bases and J gave up 1 base; unmatched junction bases: 15. CDR3 sequence reads: CSSEGNGGLAVQETQYF. The sequenced part of the CDR3 DNA is TGCAGTTCCGAAGGGAATGGGGGACTAGCGGTCCAAGAGACC.